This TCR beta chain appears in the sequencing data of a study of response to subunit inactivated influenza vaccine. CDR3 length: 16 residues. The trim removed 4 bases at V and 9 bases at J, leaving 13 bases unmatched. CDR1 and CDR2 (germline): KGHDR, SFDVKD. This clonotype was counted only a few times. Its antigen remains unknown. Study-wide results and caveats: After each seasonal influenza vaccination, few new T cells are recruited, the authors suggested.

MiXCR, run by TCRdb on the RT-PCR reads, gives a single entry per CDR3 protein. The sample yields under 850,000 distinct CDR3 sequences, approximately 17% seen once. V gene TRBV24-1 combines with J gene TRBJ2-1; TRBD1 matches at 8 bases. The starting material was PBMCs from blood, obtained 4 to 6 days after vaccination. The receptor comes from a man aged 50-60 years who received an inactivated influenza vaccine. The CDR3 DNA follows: TGTGCCACCAGTGAGCCCGGGACAGGTAGTCGTGGTGAGCAGTTCTTC. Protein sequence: CATSEPGTGSRGEQFF.